These 32 T cell receptor beta chains originate from one sample sequenced in a study of a mutant IDH1 vaccine in newly diagnosed glioma. Noted time point: week 11, during vaccination. Topical imiquimod was applied with each vaccine dose, which held 300 ug of mutant IDH1 20-mer peptide. These receptors have no known antigen. Assay used: immunoSEQ multiplex PCR; TCRdb lists only in-frame clones, some missing. The sample contains some 60,000 clones, 84% of which appear only once. Sample: PBMCs, taken from a glioma patient whose treatment included an IDH1 peptide vaccine. The origin of the receptors is a young man with glioma.

V usage is TRBV19 and J usage is TRBJ2-5, with D hard to call. Trimming left V 5 bases short and J 3 bases short, with 10 bases between. CDR3 size: 13 residues. Germline CDR1 LNHDA, CDR2 SQIVND (reference sequence). This CDR3 reads CASSAAPKETQYF. The CDR3 DNA sequence: TGTGCCAGTAGTGCGGCACCGAAAGAGACCCAGTACTTC.

This chain uses TRBV28 with TRBJ2-3, with D possibly being TRBD1 (5 bases). The CDR3 runs to 13 residues. Germline assignment: CDR1 MDHEN and CDR2 SYDVKM. Trimming took 2 bases from V and 7 from J, leaving 10 bases between them. The CDR3 DNA is TGTGCCAGCAGTTTAGGGGCAGCATATACGCAGTATTTT. Translation: CASSLGAAYTQYF.

This clone was counted a few times. The chain joins TRBV6-6 to TRBJ1-2; TRBD1 is a possible D gene (6 bases). Trimming stripped 5 bases from V and 1 base from J, with 14 bases between. The CDR3 loop spans 15 amino acids. Germline CDR1 is MNHNY and CDR2 is SVGAGI (reference sequence). The DNA for the CDR3 is TGTGCCAGCAGTCCGGACAGCCCTCTTAACTATGGCTACACCTTC. Protein sequence: CASSPDSPLNYGYTF.

The chain joins TRBV25-1 to TRBJ1-1; possible D gene TRBD1, 5 bases. Germline V gene lookup returns CDR1 MGHDK and CDR2 SYGVNS. This CDR3 has 11 residues. V lost 4 bases to trimming and J lost 11 bases, with 11 bases between them. CDR3 sequence: CASSARGEAFF. In DNA form, the CDR3 reads TGTGCCAGCAGTGCACGGGGGGAGGCTTTCTTT.

The rearrangement uses TRBV5-1 and TRBJ2-7, with D tentatively TRBD1 (6 bases). V gave up 4 bases and J gave up 2 bases, with 13 bases separating them. Germline assignment: CDR1 SGHRS and CDR2 YFSETQ. CDR3 length: 14 amino acids. The CDR3 here is CASSTDSATYEQYF. The CDR3, as DNA: TGCGCCAGCAGCACGGACAGCGCTACCTACGAGCAGTACTTC.

The chain's CDR3 is CASNTRAWWSGRSHNEQFF. The DNA of the CDR3 is TGTGCCAGTAATACTAGGGCGTGGTGGAGCGGGAGGTCTCACAATGAGCAGTTCTTC. This chain links TRBV7-8 with TRBJ2-1, with 9 bases fitting TRBD2. The germline V gene has CDR1 SGHVS and CDR2 FQNEAQ. The CDR3 sequence is 19 residues long. V shed 9 bases and J 5 bases; nucleotides not matched to a gene: 23.

CDR3 DNA sequence: TGTGCCAGCAGCTTAATCCTAGGAGATGCCTATGGCTACACCTTC. This sequence encodes CASSLILGDAYGYTF. The J gene is TRBJ1-2, the V gene TRBV7-9; D is ambiguous. Trimming removed 2 bases at V and 4 bases at J, with 14 bases between. This CDR3 region has 15 residues. Germline V lookup: CDR1 SEHNR, CDR2 FQNEAQ (reference sequence).

This rearrangement joins TRBV9 to TRBJ1-5; D is possibly TRBD1 (5 bases). The V end was cut by 3 bases, the J end by 6 bases, with 16 bases between. The germline V gene has CDR1 SGDLS and CDR2 YYNGEE. This CDR3 has 15 amino acids. The CDR3 sequence: CASSGGSGGGQPQHF. CDR3 nucleotide sequence: TGTGCCAGCAGCGGAGGGAGCGGGGGGGGTCAGCCCCAGCATTTT.

The rearrangement uses TRBV28 and TRBJ2-7; D gene unclear. There are 18 residues in the CDR3. Looked up from germline, CDR1 is MDHEN and CDR2 is SYDVKM. V gave up 2 bases and J gave up 4 bases, with 24 bases separating them. CDR3 protein: CASSLVFGDRTARYEQYF. The CDR3 DNA reads as TGTGCCAGCAGTTTAGTCTTCGGAGATAGGACGGCTAGGTACGAGCAGTACTTC.

The V call is TRBV7-9, the J call TRBJ1-6; possible D gene TRBD1, 5 bases. CDR1 and CDR2 from the germline V gene are SEHNR and FQNEAQ (reference sequence). This CDR3 has 15 residues. The V end lost 1 base, the J end lost 7 bases, and 11 bases lay between the germline ends. CDR3 sequence (DNA): TGTGCCAGCAGCTTAGGACAGCTGATGAATTCACCCCTCCACTTT. Residues: CASSLGQLMNSPLHF. The complete variable domain, with remaining parts taken from reference TRBV7-9 and TRBJ1-6, reads DTGVSQNPRHKITKRGQNVTFRCDPISEHNRLYWYRQTLGQGPEFLTYFQNEAQLEKSRLLSDRFSAERPKGSFSTLEIQRTEQGDSAMYLCASSLGQLMNSPLHFGNGTRLTVT.

CDR3 residues: CASSLMGERDGELFF. CDR3 in DNA: TGTGCCAGCAGCTTAATGGGCGAGAGGGACGGGGAGCTGTTTTTT. This chain connects TRBV11-2 to TRBJ2-2, with a tentative D call TRBD2 (5 bases). This CDR3 is built from 15 residues. V shed 2 bases and J shed 7 bases, with 14 bases lying between them. Germline values: CDR1 SGHAT, CDR2 FQNNGV.

V is TRBV30 and J is TRBJ1-1, with 8 bases aligning to TRBD1. Germline loops: CDR1 GTSNPN, CDR2 SVGIG (reference sequence). V lost 1 base and J lost 5; bases outside the gene matches: 6. This CDR3 contains 14 residues. The CDR3 sequence is CAWSETGEWTEAFF. In DNA, the CDR3 is TGTGCCTGGAGTGAGACAGGGGAGTGGACTGAAGCTTTCTTT.

This chain connects TRBV7-7 to TRBJ2-7; TRBD1 matches 9 bases. With V trimmed by 5 bases and J by 5 bases, 4 bases remained unmatched. In germline, CDR1 is SSHAT, CDR2 FNYEAQ (reference sequence). This CDR3 is 13 amino acids long. CDR3 sequence reads: CASSPRQGDEQYF. DNA for the CDR3: TGTGCCAGCAGCCCCCGACAGGGGGACGAGCAGTACTTC.

The chain joins TRBV2 to TRBJ2-7; TRBD2 is a possible D gene (6 bases). CDR3 size: 16 residues. V was trimmed by 3 bases and J by 0 bases, leaving 15 bases between them. Germline lookup yields CDR1 SNHLY and CDR2 FYNNEI. CDR3: CASSDSGYSLSYEQYF. Written as DNA, the CDR3 is TGTGCCAGCAGTGATAGCGGTTATTCCCTCTCCTACGAGCAGTACTTC.

Only one count was recorded for this clone. The chain carries TRBV7-2 and TRBJ2-2; D possibly corresponds to TRBD1 (5 bases). The CDR3 totals 15 residues. The V end was cut by 2 bases, the J end by 5 bases, with 12 bases between. Germline V gene data show CDR1 as SGHTA and CDR2 as FQGNSA. The CDR3 nucleotides are TGTGCCAGCAGCTTATTGACAGCCGGGACCGGGGAGCTGTTTTTT. Protein product: CASSLLTAGTGELFF.

The gene calls are TRBV28 and TRBJ2-7; D is uncertain. Looked up from germline, CDR1 is MDHEN and CDR2 is SYDVKM. Trimming pared 3 bases from V and 4 bases from J, leaving 13 bases between. The CDR3 runs 14 residues. The CDR3 DNA is TGTGCCAGCAGTTTGACGGCGTTGTGGTACGAGCAGTACTTC. Translated, it gives CASSLTALWYEQYF.

The chain has TRBV19 and TRBJ2-3, with 7 nucleotides matching TRBD1. This CDR3 region has 16 residues. V gave up 4 bases and J gave up 1 base; unmatched junction bases: 8. Germline V CDR1 and CDR2: LNHDA, SQIVND (reference sequence). This chain's CDR3 is CASSTPHRGGTDTQYF. Written as DNA, the CDR3 is TGTGCCAGTAGTACCCCTCACAGGGGAGGCACAGATACGCAGTATTTT.

The rearrangement links TRBV9 to TRBJ2-3; D is unresolved. The CDR3 has 15 amino acids. V lost 0 bases and J 3 bases, leaving 11 bases between the germline ends. Germline CDR1 SGDLS, CDR2 YYNGEE. Here the CDR3 DNA reads TGTGCCAGCAGCGTAGAGGGCAGAATTACAGATACGCAGTATTTT. Residues: CASSVEGRITDTQYF.

The CDR3 here is CASSLGRGERDEQYF. The CDR3 nucleotides read TGTGCCAGCAGCCTCGGCCGAGGGGAGCGGGACGAGCAGTACTTC. The rearrangement uses TRBV11-3 and TRBJ2-7; perhaps TRBD2 as D (6 bases). Trimming pared 5 bases from V and 5 bases from J, leaving 19 bases between. Germline loops: CDR1 SGHNT, CDR2 YENEEA. This CDR3 region has 15 residues.

The chain joins TRBV4-1 to TRBJ2-3; 7 bases are shared with TRBD2. CDR3 length: 15 residues. V shed 4 bases and J 1 base; nucleotides not matched to a gene: 5. Germline loops: CDR1 MGHRA, CDR2 YSYEKL. CDR3 loop: CASSLRSGGTDTQYF. The CDR3 nucleotides are TGCGCCAGCAGCCTAAGAAGCGGGGGCACAGATACGCAGTATTTT.

This chain uses TRBV4-3 with TRBJ2-2; 10 bases align to TRBD2. CDR1 is LGHNA and CDR2 is YSLEER in the germline V gene. The CDR3 runs to 17 residues. J gave up 1 base and V 1 base, and 3 bases lay outside the gene matches. CDR3 nucleotides: TGCGCCAGCAGCCAAGCTAGCGGGGGAGAGAACACCGGGGAGCTGTTTTTT. Its protein product is CASSQASGGENTGELFF.

This chain uses TRBV6-1 with TRBJ1-1; no reliable D call. V was shortened by 5 bases and J by 6 bases, with 16 bases between the two germline ends. The CDR3 runs to 14 residues. Germline loops: CDR1 MNHNS, CDR2 SASEGT. In DNA, the CDR3 is TGTGCCAGCAGTTATGGACGAGGAAGGGCTGAAGCTTTCTTT. The encoded protein is CASSYGRGRAEAFF.

The chain has TRBV11-3 and TRBJ2-1; D not certain. Between the trimmed V and J ends, which lost 4 bases and 5 bases, there was a span of 12 bases. CDR3 size: 14 residues. Germline-derived CDR1 and CDR2 are SGHNT and YENEEA. The CDR3 protein is CASSSMRLNNEQFF. The CDR3 DNA follows: TGTGCCAGCAGCTCGATGCGACTGAACAATGAGCAGTTCTTC.

This clone has a single count. This sequence joins TRBV5-1 and TRBJ2-2; D is possibly TRBD2 (5 bases). CDR3 length: 12 amino acids. From germline, CDR1 is SGHRS and CDR2 YFSETQ. V was clipped by 4 bases and J by 8 bases, with 9 bases between them. The CDR3 DNA reads as TGCGCCAGCAGCACGCCGGGAGGGGAGCTGTTTTTT. Translated, it gives CASSTPGGELFF.

This clone was detected a few times. The chain carries TRBV5-4 and TRBJ2-3, with 8 bases identical to TRBD1. Germline V gene lookup returns CDR1 SGHNT and CDR2 YYREEE (reference sequence). The junction had 8 bases not matched to a gene; V was cut back by 1 base and J by 4 bases. The CDR3 consists of 16 residues. The chain's CDR3 is CASSLKDRVWSDTQYF. CDR3 sequence (DNA): TGTGCCAGCAGCTTGAAGGACAGGGTGTGGTCAGATACGCAGTATTTT.

V is TRBV5-1 and J is TRBJ2-2; D is uncertain. V was clipped by 0 bases and J by 6 bases, with 6 bases between them. The CDR3 extends over 13 amino acids. CDR1 and CDR2 (germline): SGHRS, YFSETQ. In DNA, the CDR3 is TGCGCCAGCAGCTTGGACTACTCCGGGGAGCTGTTTTTT. Translating gives CASSLDYSGELFF.

The chain carries TRBV2 and TRBJ2-1; TRBD1 matches at 8 bases. Trimming removed 5 bases from V and 9 bases from J; junction bases left unmatched: 0. The CDR3 has 11 amino acids. Germline values: CDR1 SNHLY, CDR2 FYNNEI. The CDR3 sequence is CASSTGGEQFF. CDR3 nucleotide sequence: TGTGCCAGCAGTACAGGGGGTGAGCAGTTCTTC. Looking up the rest from reference TRBV2 and TRBJ2-1 gives the full variable domain: EPEVTQTPSHQVTQMGQEVILRCVPISNHLYFYWYRQILGQKVEFLVSFYNNEISEKSEIFDDQFSVERPDGSNFTLKIRSTKLEDSAMYFCASSTGGEQFFGPGTRLTVL.

This rearrangement joins TRBV21-1 to TRBJ2-5. TRBV21-1 is listed as a pseudogene. There are 14 residues in the CDR3. CDR3 in amino acids: CASSKGTLTETQYF. CDR3 in DNA: TGTGCCAGCAGCAAAGGAACCCTTACAGAGACCCAGTACTTC.

The V gene is TRBV18, the J gene TRBJ2-7; TRBD1 might be the D (5 bases). In germline, CDR1 is KGHSH, CDR2 LQKENI. The CDR3 totals 13 residues. Trimming stripped 2 bases from V and 3 bases from J, with 8 bases between. Here the CDR3 reads CASSPSDSYEQYF. The CDR3 DNA is TGTGCCAGCTCACCATCAGACAGCTACGAGCAGTACTTC.

V is TRBV6-1 and J is TRBJ1-5; D may be TRBD1 (5 bases). The V gene's germline CDR1 is MNHNS and CDR2 SASEGT. The CDR3 length is 16 residues. V lost 3 bases and J 5 bases, leaving 17 bases between the germline ends. This CDR3 is CASSDQYRRRDQPQHF. CDR3 DNA: TGTGCCAGCAGTGATCAATACAGGAGGAGGGATCAGCCCCAGCATTTT.

The chain recombines TRBV4-1 with TRBJ2-3; 9 bases are shared with TRBD2. Trimming at V came to 4 bases and at J to 0 bases, leaving 5 bases not matched to a gene. CDR3 length: 16 amino acids. The V gene's germline CDR1 is MGHRA and CDR2 YSYEKL. The CDR3 DNA reads TGCGCCAGCAGCCCGCTAGCGGGAACAAGCACAGATACGCAGTATTTT. Translated, it gives CASSPLAGTSTDTQYF.

The rearrangement joins TRBV5-6 to TRBJ2-1; 7 bases align to TRBD2. From germline, CDR1 is SGHDT and CDR2 YYEEEE. CDR3 size: 16 residues. After removal of 0 bases from V and 4 bases from J, the junction contained 7 bases not matched to a gene. CDR3 nucleotide sequence: TGTGCCAGCAGCTTGGAAGTGCGGGGGTTATACAATGAGCAGTTCTTC. Translation gives CASSLEVRGLYNEQFF.